This record covers a single TCR beta chain. Its antigen is not identified. These data are taken from a study of blood T cells in healthy people across ages. Using a J-beta primer mix together with a sample-barcoded 5' primer, a second PCR was run for about 6 to 12 cycles. TCRdb called the 5' RACE reads again in MiXCR, with one record for every CDR3 protein. The table lists around 1.7 million distinct CDR3 sequences, roughly 27% of them singletons. Notes on the study in general: Unsorted PBMCs blocked a conclusive comparison of naive and antigen-experienced cells.

No fewer than 7 million PBMCs went into each sample. Per the germline V gene, CDR1 is SGHTA and CDR2 is FQGNSA. The CDR3 sequence is 16 residues long. Trimming removed 5 bases at V and 0 bases at J, with 15 bases between. Sequenced material: blood. This sequence was found in a woman aged 25 to 45 in good health. The chain couples TRBV7-2 to TRBJ2-3; D is uncertain. Here the CDR3 reads CASSPFSLASTDTQYF. For the CDR3, the DNA is TGTGCCAGCAGCCCCTTTTCCTTAGCTAGCACAGATACGCAGTATTTT.